This passage covers 2 T cell receptor beta chains from one sample sequenced in a study of cytomegalovirus exposure and HLA in healthy donors. Primers included in the PCR were 60 Vbeta and 13 Jbeta primers. Assay used: immunoSEQ multiplex PCR; TCRdb lists only in-frame clones, some missing. The sample gives more than 80,000 clones, around 75% of which show up once; roughly 2.5% is in the top ten. The sequenced sample consisted of PBMCs. The source of these receptors is a man in his forties in good health and CMV-seronegative.

The rearrangement uses TRBV25-1 and TRBJ2-1; no clear D. The germline V and J ends were trimmed by 1 base and 0 bases, with 13 bases remaining between them. The CDR3 covers 17 residues. In germline, CDR1 is MGHDK, CDR2 SYGVNS. The CDR3 loop is CASSEFGGWSSYNEQFF. DNA for the CDR3: TGTGCCAGCAGTGAATTTGGTGGATGGAGCTCCTACAATGAGCAGTTCTTC.

This chain links TRBV19 with TRBJ1-5; possible D gene TRBD1, 5 bases. Trimming pared 3 bases from V and 7 bases from J, leaving 19 bases between. This CDR3 comprises 16 residues. Germline V gene sequence: CDR1 LNHDA, CDR2 SQIVND (reference sequence). For the CDR3, the DNA is TGTGCCAGTAGTATGGGGTCGGGGGGAGTAGGACAGCCCCAGCATTTT. Amino acids: CASSMGSGGVGQPQHF.